Listed below are T cell receptor beta chains from one sample, sequenced in a study of T cells in Graves' hyperthyroidism and ophthalmopathy. Each CDR3 protein gets one entry after TCRdb re-called the multiplex PCR reads with MiXCR. The sample records around 500,000 distinct CDR3 sequences, around a fifth being singletons. Sequenced: blood. The source is a woman in her seventies with Graves' ophthalmopathy. Both conserved end residues are part of each CDR3. The order of the fields is V gene, J gene, CDR3 protein.

V gene: TRBV29-1; J gene: TRBJ2-3; CDR3 protein: CSVEKRTISTDTQYF
V gene: TRBV6-5; J gene: TRBJ2-5; CDR3 protein: CASSYSLAGGETQYF
V gene: TRBV20-1; J gene: TRBJ1-1; CDR3 protein: CSARGNSEAFF
V gene: TRBV2; J gene: TRBJ1-5; CDR3 protein: CASSYGRNQPQHF
V gene: TRBV3-1; J gene: TRBJ1-2; CDR3 protein: CASSQVQGIDGYTF
V gene: TRBV28; J gene: TRBJ1-2; CDR3 protein: CASSLWGAYGYTF
V gene: TRBV6-1; J gene: TRBJ1-2; CDR3 protein: CASSEAEAGDYGYAF
V gene: TRBV10-1; J gene: TRBJ1-1; CDR3 protein: CASSESGMNTEAFF
V gene: TRBV5-1; J gene: TRBJ2-7; CDR3 protein: CASSLVAGDYEQYF
V gene: TRBV18; J gene: TRBJ2-1; CDR3 protein: CASSRLGGGEQFF
V gene: TRBV12-3/TRBV12-4; J gene: TRBJ1-2; CDR3 protein: CASSYDRGYGYTF
V gene: TRBV7-2; J gene: TRBJ1-2; CDR3 protein: CASSRGTGQGVYGYTF
V gene: TRBV7-2; J gene: TRBJ2-4; CDR3 protein: CASSWGDIQYF
V gene: TRBV6-5; J gene: TRBJ1-4; CDR3 protein: CASSHTGTGGDALFF
V gene: TRBV15; J gene: TRBJ1-2; CDR3 protein: CASRAPKDRNGYTF
V gene: TRBV7-8; J gene: TRBJ2-4; CDR3 protein: CASSLWGLAGGPTKNIQYF
V gene: TRBV7-9; J gene: TRBJ1-2; CDR3 protein: CASSVGTGPGNGYTF
V gene: TRBV9; J gene: TRBJ2-7; CDR3 protein: CASSVELAGDYEQYF
V gene: TRBV30; J gene: TRBJ2-2; CDR3 protein: CAWKPGGAGELFF
V gene: TRBV20-1; J gene: TRBJ1-5; CDR3 protein: CSARPGSGSGQPQHF
V gene: TRBV2; J gene: TRBJ1-2; CDR3 protein: CASRGGAFIDGYTF
V gene: TRBV12-5; J gene: TRBJ1-6; CDR3 protein: CASGLYEGYSPLRF
V gene: TRBV6-2/TRBV6-3; J gene: TRBJ1-6; CDR3 protein: CASSYVQGGNSPLHF
V gene: TRBV6-1; J gene: TRBJ2-3; CDR3 protein: CAVRTSGTSTDTQYF
V gene: TRBV24-1; J gene: TRBJ1-2; CDR3 protein: CATSDFPPFPKDYGYTF
V gene: TRBV12-3/TRBV12-4; J gene: TRBJ2-1; CDR3 protein: CASRLLAGDYNEQFF
V gene: TRBV24-1; J gene: TRBJ2-7; CDR3 protein: CATSDWRQGEQYF
V gene: TRBV6-2/TRBV6-3; J gene: TRBJ1-2; CDR3 protein: CASSPPFGGAGGYTF
V gene: TRBV2; J gene: TRBJ1-2; CDR3 protein: CASRKATGLNYGYTF
V gene: TRBV12-3/TRBV12-4; J gene: TRBJ1-2; CDR3 protein: CASSFSGHGYTF
V gene: TRBV10-3; J gene: TRBJ1-6; CDR3 protein: CAISESQGGNSPLHF
V gene: TRBV12-3/TRBV12-4; J gene: TRBJ1-1; CDR3 protein: CASTLYRGQTEAFF
V gene: TRBV7-3; J gene: TRBJ2-2; CDR3 protein: CASSPSSRTSTGELFF
V gene: TRBV30; J gene: TRBJ2-1; CDR3 protein: CAWNLAGGWSTVGNEQFF
V gene: TRBV10-2; J gene: TRBJ1-1; CDR3 protein: CASSDRGRAETEAFF
V gene: TRBV12-3/TRBV12-4; J gene: TRBJ1-3; CDR3 protein: CASRQSPGLGGGNTIYF
V gene: TRBV6-1; J gene: TRBJ1-1; CDR3 protein: CASSPLGTGVWAFF
V gene: TRBV20-1; J gene: TRBJ2-7; CDR3 protein: CSASPGSYEQYF
V gene: TRBV7-2; J gene: TRBJ2-7; CDR3 protein: CASSLPGQGALEQYF
V gene: TRBV5-1; J gene: TRBJ2-3; CDR3 protein: CASSLATSGSIDTQYF
V gene: TRBV27; J gene: TRBJ2-2; CDR3 protein: CASSLKAGISVTGELFF
V gene: TRBV6-5; J gene: TRBJ2-3; CDR3 protein: CASSYLRGSSTDTQYF
V gene: TRBV20-1; J gene: TRBJ2-3; CDR3 protein: CSARDPLAGATDTQYF
V gene: TRBV2; J gene: TRBJ2-3; CDR3 protein: CASSDRVLSTDTQYF
V gene: TRBV7-3; J gene: TRBJ2-2; CDR3 protein: CASSLRQHTGELFF
V gene: TRBV24-1; J gene: TRBJ2-3; CDR3 protein: CATSEGARWDTQYF
V gene: TRBV19; J gene: TRBJ2-7; CDR3 protein: CASRDYRDPYEQYF
V gene: TRBV7-9; J gene: TRBJ1-2; CDR3 protein: CASSPNLGLGYTF
V gene: TRBV7-2; J gene: TRBJ1-2; CDR3 protein: CASSLYTDYGYTF
V gene: TRBV12-3/TRBV12-4; J gene: TRBJ2-7; CDR3 protein: CASSRATYEQYF